This T cell receptor beta chain comes out of a study of shared clonotypes between healthy human individuals. Study details: Three CD4 naive, three CD4 memory, two CD8 naive and one CD8 memory plate were used per donor. Findings and caveats of the study: Investigators collected only blood, and repertoires in tissues likely differ. The study's rarefaction showed incomplete sorted-subset sequencing despite large depth.

CD45RO-negative CD8 cells positively selected for CCR7 made up the naive population, which excluded terminally differentiated effector memory CD45RA+ cells. Sequencing used immunoSEQ multiplex PCR; TCRdb keeps in-frame clones, though not all of them. The sample comprises about 2.1 million clones, over 85% of which are singletons, and over 1.5% rests with the top ten. This clone appeared once. Its cognate antigen is unknown. This CDR3 is 15 amino acids long. Germline CDR1 SGDLS, CDR2 YYNGEE. V was pared by 0 bases and J by 6 bases, with 15 bases between. The specimen was naive CD8+ T cells from PBMCs. The chain is built from TRBV9 and TRBJ2-5; D is undetermined. The TCR sequence derives from a man younger than 30 in good health. Some clones in this sample may be carry-over from other donors' samples. The CDR3 sequence is CASSVGGGNLQTQYF. CDR3 DNA sequence: TGTGCCAGCAGCGTAGGCGGCGGCAACCTCCAGACCCAGTACTTC.